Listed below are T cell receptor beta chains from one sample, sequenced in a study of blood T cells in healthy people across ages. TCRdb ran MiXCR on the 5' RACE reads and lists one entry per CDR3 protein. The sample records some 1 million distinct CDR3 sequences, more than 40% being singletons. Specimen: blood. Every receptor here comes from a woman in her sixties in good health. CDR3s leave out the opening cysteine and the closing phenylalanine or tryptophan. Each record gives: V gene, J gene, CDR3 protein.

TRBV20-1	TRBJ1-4	SASDGYEKLF
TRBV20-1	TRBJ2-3	SARGWSQTSGSTDTQY
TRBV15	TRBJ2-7	ATSREEYSGEQY
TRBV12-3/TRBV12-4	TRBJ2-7	ASSWGSGTYEQY
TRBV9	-	ASSTPLAGTETQY
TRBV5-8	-	ASSLAWTGHEQY
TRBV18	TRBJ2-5	ASSPSPLRQETQY
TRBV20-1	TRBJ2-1	SARERLAGIYSYNEQF
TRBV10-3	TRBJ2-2	AISTRRGLAGHTGELF
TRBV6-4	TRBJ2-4	ARDRIAKNIQY
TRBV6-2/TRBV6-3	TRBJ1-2	ASIAGGRLLNYGYT
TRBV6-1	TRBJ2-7	ASTVEREVPEQY
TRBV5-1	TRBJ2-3	ASTRGQATDTQY
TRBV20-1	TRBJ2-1	SARKERGRF
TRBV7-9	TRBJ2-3	ASTVGGAKDTQY
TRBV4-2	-	ASSQAMGGSSYNEQY
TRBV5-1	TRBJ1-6	ASSLDTNGRNSPLH
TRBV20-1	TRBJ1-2	SARESRRANYGYT
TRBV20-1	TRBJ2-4	GARNSGRAYNEQY
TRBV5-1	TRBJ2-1	ASSSLAANEQF
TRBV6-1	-	ASRARTYEQY
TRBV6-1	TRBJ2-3	ASSGGGRRADTQY
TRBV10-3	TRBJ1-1	AIRGTGGLNTEAF
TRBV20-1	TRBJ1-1	SARNRGNTEAF
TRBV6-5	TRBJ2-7	ASKPGQGAYEQY
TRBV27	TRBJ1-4	ASSFGINEKLF
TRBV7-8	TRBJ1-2	ASSLVGWTGDGYT
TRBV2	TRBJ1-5	ASSGRSNQPQH
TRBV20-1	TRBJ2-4	SARDRRQGFGNTRGIQY
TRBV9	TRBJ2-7	ASSNRLAGEGEQY
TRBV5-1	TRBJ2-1	ASTPPGTANEQF
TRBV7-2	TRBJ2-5	ASSSGPLLY
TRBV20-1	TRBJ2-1	SATEDSFQRQTLGNEQF
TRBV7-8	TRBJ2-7	ASTQGYEQY
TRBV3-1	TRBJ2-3	ASSGRFGLAGVYTQY
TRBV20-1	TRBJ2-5	SARDGSIQETQY
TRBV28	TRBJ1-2	ASSATGVGGYT
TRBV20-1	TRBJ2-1	SARYGTSGGPRANEQF
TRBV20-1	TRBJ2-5	SARDAGVGRTQY
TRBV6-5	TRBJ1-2	ASSPSTGGYGYT
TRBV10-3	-	AHSGRTGTGDSEQY
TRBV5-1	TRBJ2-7	ASSWTAAYEQY